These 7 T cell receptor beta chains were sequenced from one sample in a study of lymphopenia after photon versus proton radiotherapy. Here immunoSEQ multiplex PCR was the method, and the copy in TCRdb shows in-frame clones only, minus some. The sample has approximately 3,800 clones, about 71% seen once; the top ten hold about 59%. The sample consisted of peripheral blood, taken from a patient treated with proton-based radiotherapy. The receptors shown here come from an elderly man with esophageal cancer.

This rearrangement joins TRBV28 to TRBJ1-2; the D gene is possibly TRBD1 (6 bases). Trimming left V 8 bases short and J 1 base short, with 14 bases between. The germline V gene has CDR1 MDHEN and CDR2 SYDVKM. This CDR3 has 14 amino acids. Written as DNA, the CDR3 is TGTGCCAGCCGACTGGACAGTGTTAACTATGGCTACACCTTC. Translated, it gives CASRLDSVNYGYTF.

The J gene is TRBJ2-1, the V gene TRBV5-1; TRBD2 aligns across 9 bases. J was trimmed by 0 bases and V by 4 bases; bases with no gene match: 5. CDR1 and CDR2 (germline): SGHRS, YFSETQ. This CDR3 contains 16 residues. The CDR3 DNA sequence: TGCGCCAGCAGCCCTAGCGGGGCAAACTCCTACAATGAGCAGTTCTTC. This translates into CASSPSGANSYNEQFF.

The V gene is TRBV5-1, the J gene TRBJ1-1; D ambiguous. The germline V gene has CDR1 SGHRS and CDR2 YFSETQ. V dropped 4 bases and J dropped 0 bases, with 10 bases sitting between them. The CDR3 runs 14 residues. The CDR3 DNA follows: TGCGCCAGCAGCGATACGGACTTGAACACTGAAGCTTTCTTT. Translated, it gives CASSDTDLNTEAFF.

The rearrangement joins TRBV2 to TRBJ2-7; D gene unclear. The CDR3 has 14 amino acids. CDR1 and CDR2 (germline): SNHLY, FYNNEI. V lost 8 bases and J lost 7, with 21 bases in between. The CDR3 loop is CASYHPWGEEEQYF. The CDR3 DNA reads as TGTGCCAGCTACCACCCCTGGGGTGAGGAGGAGCAGTACTTC.

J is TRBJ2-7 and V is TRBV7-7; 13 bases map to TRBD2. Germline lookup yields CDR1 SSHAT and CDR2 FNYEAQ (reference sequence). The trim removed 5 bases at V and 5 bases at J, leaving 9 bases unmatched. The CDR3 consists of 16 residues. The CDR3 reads CASSRGLAGVADEQYF. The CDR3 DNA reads TGTGCCAGCAGCCGTGGACTAGCGGGAGTTGCAGACGAGCAGTACTTC.

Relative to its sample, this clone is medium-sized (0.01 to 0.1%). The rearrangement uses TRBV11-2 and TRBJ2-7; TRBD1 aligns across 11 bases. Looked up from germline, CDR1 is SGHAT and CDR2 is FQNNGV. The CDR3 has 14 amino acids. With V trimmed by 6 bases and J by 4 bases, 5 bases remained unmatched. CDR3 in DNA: TGTGCCAGCAGGGGGACAGGGGGAACTTACGAGCAGTACTTC. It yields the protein CASRGTGGTYEQYF.

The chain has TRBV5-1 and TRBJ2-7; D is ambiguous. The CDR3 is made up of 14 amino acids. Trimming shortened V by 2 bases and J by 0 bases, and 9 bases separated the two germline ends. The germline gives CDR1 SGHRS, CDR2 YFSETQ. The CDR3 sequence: CASSFGGSSYEQYF. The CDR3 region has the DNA TGCGCCAGCAGCTTCGGCGGTAGCTCCTACGAGCAGTACTTC.